The 26 T cell receptor beta chains below were found in one sample sequenced in a study of shared clonotypes between healthy human individuals. Using immunoSEQ multiplex PCR, the repertoire was profiled, and TCRdb retains in-frame clones only, with some absent. Seen here are about 2.4 million clones, around nine tenths observed once, and the top ten hold 0.14%. Sequenced: naive CD4+ T cells sorted from blood. Subset: CD45RA+ positively selected. These receptors all stem from a young man in good health.

The V and J genes are TRBV7-2 and TRBJ1-2; TRBD1 is a possible D gene (5 bases). The CDR3 loop spans 15 amino acids. The germline V gene encodes CDR1 SGHTA and CDR2 FQGNSA. V was shortened by 5 bases and J by 5 bases, with 18 bases between the two germline ends. The CDR3 coding sequence is TGTGCCAGCAGCCTTGAAGCTGAAGGGGTATATGGCTACACCTTC. It codes for CASSLEAEGVYGYTF.

This chain links TRBV4-3 with TRBJ1-2, with D unresolved. This CDR3 spans 14 amino acids. V was pared by 0 bases and J by 2 bases, with 7 bases between. Per germline, CDR1 LGHNA and CDR2 YSLEER. This chain's CDR3 is CASSQERVNYGYTF. The CDR3 DNA reads TGCGCCAGCAGCCAAGAGAGAGTAAACTATGGCTACACCTTC.

The chain links TRBV27 to TRBJ1-6; TRBD1 agrees at 11 bases. CDR1 MNHEY and CDR2 SMNVEV come from the germline V gene (reference sequence). The V gene end was trimmed by 5 bases and the J gene end by 14 bases; junction bases not matched to a gene: 8. The CDR3 is made up of 14 amino acids. This CDR3 is CASSLGTGGKALHF. As DNA, the CDR3 is TGTGCCAGCAGTCTTGGGACAGGGGGGAAGGCCCTCCACTTT.

Note on this clone: Mismatch with germline at one junction end may stem from a read error. This rearrangement joins TRBV28 to TRBJ1-5; D not certain. This CDR3 comprises 11 residues. Germline lookup yields CDR1 MDHEN and CDR2 SYDVKM. DNA of the CDR3: TGTGTCAGCAGCTTCAGTCAGCCCCAGCATTTT. Its translation is CVSSFSQPQHF.

This clone has just a few counts. The chain is built from TRBV7-9 and TRBJ1-5; TRBD1 might be the D (6 bases). V was pared by 1 base and J by 4 bases, with 11 bases between. The CDR3 runs to 15 residues. The germline gives CDR1 SEHNR, CDR2 FQNEAQ (reference sequence). CDR3 in DNA: TGTGCCAGCAGCTTAGGGGCAGGGGATAATCAGCCCCAGCATTTT. Its translation is CASSLGAGDNQPQHF.

With respect to this clone: Within the sample, other DNA sequences also encode this same CDR3. The chain has TRBV5-1 and TRBJ2-5; TRBD2 matches 13 bases. Germline CDR1 and CDR2: SGHRS and YFSETQ. The CDR3 has 16 residues. With V trimmed by 3 bases and J by 4 bases, 6 bases remained unmatched. The CDR3 spells CASSSGLAGVGETQYF. In DNA form, the CDR3 reads TGCGCCAGCAGCTCAGGACTAGCGGGAGTAGGAGAGACCCAGTACTTC.

V and J are TRBV27 and TRBJ2-6, with 7 bases matching TRBD1. Germline values: CDR1 MNHEY, CDR2 SMNVEV (reference sequence). This CDR3 spans 17 amino acids. Losses at the gene ends were 5 bases for V and 0 bases for J; bases not matched to a gene: 7. The CDR3 sequence is CASSPSGTVSGANVLTF. DNA of the CDR3: TGTGCCAGCAGTCCCTCCGGGACAGTCTCTGGGGCCAACGTCCTGACTTTC.

This clone was found once. This rearrangement joins TRBV9 to TRBJ2-1; tentative D call: TRBD1 (6 bases). The CDR3 consists of 15 residues. The germline CDR1 and CDR2 sequences are SGDLS and YYNGEE. Trimming stripped 0 bases from V and 6 bases from J, with 13 bases between. For the CDR3, the DNA is TGTGCCAGCAGCGTAGCGGGACACTGGGTCAATGAGCAGTTCTTC. Residues: CASSVAGHWVNEQFF.

The V gene is TRBV20-1, the J gene TRBJ1-2, with D unresolved. The germline gives CDR1 DFQATT, CDR2 SNEGSKA (reference sequence). This CDR3 spans 11 amino acids. Deletions cut 7 bases from V and 5 bases from J, with 11 bases between. The CDR3 DNA reads as TGCAGTGTTAGGGTAGAATATGGCTACACCTTC. Translated, it gives CSVRVEYGYTF.

A single count supports this clone. The rearrangement links TRBV5-1 to TRBJ2-6; either TRBD1 or TRBD2 may fit D (5 bases each). The CDR3 has 18 amino acids. The germline V gene has CDR1 SGHRS and CDR2 YFSETQ. Trimming took 4 bases from V and 0 from J, leaving 17 bases between them. The CDR3 DNA reads as TGCGCCAGCAGCCCGGGGCTCTCAGGGACCTCTGGGGCCAACGTCCTGACTTTC. Encoded protein: CASSPGLSGTSGANVLTF. Together with reference TRBV5-1 and TRBJ2-6, the CDR3 gives the full variable domain: KAGVTQTPRYLIKTRGQQVTLSCSPISGHRSVSWYQQTPGQGLQFLFEYFSETQRNKGNFPGRFSGRQFSNSRSEMNVSTLELGDSALYLCASSPGLSGTSGANVLTFGAGSRLTVL.

The chain joins TRBV28 to TRBJ1-1; D remains unclear. The CDR3 is 12 amino acids. The germline V gene has CDR1 MDHEN and CDR2 SYDVKM. Trimming stripped 5 bases from V and 1 base from J, with 5 bases between. The CDR3 bases are TGTGCCAGCAGTAACGGGAACACTGAAGCTTTCTTT. Translated: CASSNGNTEAFF.

The J gene is TRBJ1-4, the V gene TRBV5-1, with D possibly being TRBD1 (5 bases). CDR1 is SGHRS, CDR2 YFSETQ, per germline. The ends were cut back, 2 bases at V and 0 bases at J, with 11 bases in the middle. This CDR3 spans 16 amino acids. CDR3 DNA: TGCGCCAGCAGCTTTGGGGGGTATGCAACTAATGAAAAACTGTTTTTT. This translates into CASSFGGYATNEKLFF.

The chain has TRBV29-1 and TRBJ1-1, with 10 bases fitting TRBD1. The ends lost 7 bases at V and 0 bases at J; junction bases unmatched: 2. This CDR3 has 13 amino acids. The germline gives CDR1 SQVTM, CDR2 ANQGSEA. In DNA form, the CDR3 reads TGCAGCGGGGGACAGGGGATGAACACTGAAGCTTTCTTT. As protein: CSGGQGMNTEAFF.

The rearrangement joins TRBV9 to TRBJ1-2; D uncertain. The CDR3 spans 20 residues. The V and J ends lost 4 bases and 4 bases respectively, with 32 bases between them. The germline gives CDR1 SGDLS, CDR2 YYNGEE. The chain's CDR3 is CASSPNVPGAPGPLFYGYTF. The CDR3 nucleotides read TGTGCCAGCAGCCCTAACGTCCCGGGTGCCCCGGGTCCCCTCTTCTATGGCTACACCTTC.

This clone has a handful of counts. The gene calls are TRBV5-1 and TRBJ1-1; D unclear. The CDR3 runs to 13 residues. Trimming cost V 6 bases and J 0 bases, with 9 bases left between them. Per germline, CDR1 SGHRS and CDR2 YFSETQ. In nucleotides, the CDR3 is TGCGCCAGCACCGACCAGATGAACACTGAAGCTTTCTTT. Translation: CASTDQMNTEAFF.

The V and J genes are TRBV30 and TRBJ1-5; D gene ambiguous. Trimming pared 2 bases from V and 2 bases from J, leaving 16 bases between. This CDR3 comprises 16 residues. Germline V lookup: CDR1 GTSNPN, CDR2 SVGIG (reference sequence). In DNA form, the CDR3 reads TGTGCCTGGAGTCCCAGAGGAGGGAGTGGCAATCAGCCCCAGCATTTT. Translating gives CAWSPRGGSGNQPQHF.

This chain uses TRBV7-9 with TRBJ1-5, with 10 bases aligning to TRBD1. Germline lookup yields CDR1 SEHNR and CDR2 FQNEAQ (reference sequence). Trimming removed 5 bases from V and 0 bases from J; junction bases left unmatched: 7. The CDR3 contains 17 residues. CDR3: CASSIGTGDYSNQPQHF. Written as DNA, the CDR3 is TGTGCCAGCAGCATAGGGACAGGGGATTATAGCAATCAGCCCCAGCATTTT.

The rearrangement joins TRBV5-1 to TRBJ2-5; 11 bases align to TRBD1. The V and J ends lost 0 bases and 5 bases, in that order; junction bases with no gene match: 9. This CDR3 has 17 amino acids. CDR1 is SGHRS, CDR2 YFSETQ, per germline. The CDR3 here is CASSLGLDRGRWETQYF. The CDR3 coding sequence is TGCGCCAGCAGCTTGGGGCTGGACAGGGGGCGGTGGGAGACCCAGTACTTC.

This chain connects TRBV18 to TRBJ1-5, with D hard to call. Germline V gene data show CDR1 as KGHSH and CDR2 as LQKENI. V shed 2 bases and J shed 2 bases, with 10 bases lying between them. The CDR3 runs to 15 residues. The CDR3 region has the DNA TGTGCCAGCTCACCAGTTCCCCCGGGCAATCAGCCCCAGCATTTT. Residues: CASSPVPPGNQPQHF.

CDR3 nucleotides: TGTGCCAGCAGCCTCCGGGCCATCTTGAACACTGAAGCTTTCTTT. As protein: CASSLRAILNTEAFF. This chain joins TRBV7-2 and TRBJ1-1; no clear D gene. Germline V gene data show CDR1 as SGHTA and CDR2 as FQGNSA. The ends were cut back, 5 bases at V and 0 bases at J, with 13 bases in the middle. The CDR3 totals 15 residues.

The rearrangement uses TRBV19 and TRBJ1-5; D unresolved. Germline-derived CDR1 and CDR2 are LNHDA and SQIVND (reference sequence). There are 12 residues in the CDR3. V lost 3 bases to trimming and J lost 7 bases, with 7 bases between them. CDR3 bases: TGTGCCAGTAGTATTAGGTTGCAGCCCCAGCATTTT. Translation gives CASSIRLQPQHF.

The chain couples TRBV13 to TRBJ2-5; 8 positions agree with TRBD1. The J call could be wrong; TRBJ2-7 is a better fit for the DNA end. CDR3 length: 14 amino acids. The germline CDR1 and CDR2 sequences are PRHDT and FYEKMQ (reference sequence). The CDR3 sequence is CASSLAGTGYEQYF. DNA of the CDR3: TGTGCCAGCAGCTTAGCCGGGACAGGCTACGAGCAGTACTTC.

This clone was observed a handful of times. The chain recombines TRBV10-3 with TRBJ1-1, with D uncertain. The CDR3 runs to 11 residues. Germline CDR1 reads ENHRY; CDR2 reads SYGVKD. With 7 bases removed from V and 3 bases from J, the gap between germline ends came to 6 bases. The CDR3 sequence is CAIKVDTEAFF. CDR3 bases: TGTGCCATCAAGGTCGACACTGAAGCTTTCTTT.

This chain links TRBV28 with TRBJ1-6; TRBD1 agrees at 9 bases. CDR1 MDHEN and CDR2 SYDVKM come from the germline V gene. Losses at the gene ends were 10 bases for V and 4 bases for J; bases not matched to a gene: 5. The CDR3 has 14 residues. CDR3 bases: TGTGCCACCCTAGGGACAGGGTATAATTCACCCCTCCACTTT. This sequence encodes CATLGTGYNSPLHF.

This clone was counted only a few times. The chain recombines TRBV16 with TRBJ2-7; 8 nucleotides match TRBD2. The junction had 12 bases not matched to a gene; V was cut back by 5 bases and J by 6 bases. The germline CDR1 and CDR2 sequences are KGHSY and FQNENV. CDR3 size: 15 residues. In nucleotides, the CDR3 is TGTGCCAGCAGCTACGTAGACGGGAGGGTAGGCGAGCAGTACTTC. As protein: CASSYVDGRVGEQYF.

This chain joins TRBV27 and TRBJ2-5; either TRBD1 or TRBD2 may fit D (5 bases each). V was shortened by 1 base and J by 4 bases, with 16 bases between the two germline ends. This CDR3 has 16 amino acids. Germline V gene data show CDR1 as MNHEY and CDR2 as SMNVEV (reference sequence). The CDR3 loop reads CASSLWPGPPVETQYF. For the CDR3, the DNA is TGTGCCAGCAGTTTATGGCCGGGACCGCCAGTAGAGACCCAGTACTTC.